In this sample, the clone carrying this T cell receptor (beta chain) turned up once. Amplification targeted TCR beta CDR3 regions from RNA transcripts. Carried out on the TCR CDR3, a first-round RT-PCR used the HTBI primer set. MiXCR was run by TCRdb on the multiplex PCR reads, yielding one entry per CDR3 protein. The sample has fewer than 55,000 distinct CDR3 sequences; approximately 50% are singletons. The study left out patients who had uncontrolled infection, other autoimmune disease, pregnancy or lactation. This specimen comes from a study of T cells in Graves' hyperthyroidism and ophthalmopathy. CDR1 is ENHRY and CDR2 is SYGVKD in the germline V gene. This CDR3 comprises 13 residues. V was trimmed by 4 bases and J by 10 bases, leaving 11 bases between them.

This TCR was recovered from a man younger than 35 with Graves' hyperthyroidism. The V gene is TRBV10-3, the J gene TRBJ1-6, with a possible D match to TRBD1 (6 bases). The specimen sequenced was peripheral blood or thyroid tissue (not recorded which). CDR3 sequence reads: CAISVKGESPLHF. CDR3 in DNA: TGTGCCATCAGTGTTAAGGGGGAATCACCCCTCCACTTT.